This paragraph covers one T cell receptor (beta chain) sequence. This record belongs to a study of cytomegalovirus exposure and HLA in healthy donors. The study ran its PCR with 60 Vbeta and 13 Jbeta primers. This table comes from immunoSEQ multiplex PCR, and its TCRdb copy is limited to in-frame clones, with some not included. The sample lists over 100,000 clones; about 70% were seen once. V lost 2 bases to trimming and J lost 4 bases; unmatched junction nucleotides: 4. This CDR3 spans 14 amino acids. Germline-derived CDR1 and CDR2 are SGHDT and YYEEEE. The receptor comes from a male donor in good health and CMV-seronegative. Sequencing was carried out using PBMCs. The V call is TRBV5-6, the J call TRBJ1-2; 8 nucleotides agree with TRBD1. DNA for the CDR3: TGTGCCAGCAGCTTCAGGGGGCCTGGCTATGGCTACACCTTC. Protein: CASSFRGPGYGYTF. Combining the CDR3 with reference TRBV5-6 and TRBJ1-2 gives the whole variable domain DAGVTQSPTHLIKTRGQQVTLRCSPKSGHDTVSWYQQALGQGPQFIFQYYEEEERQRGNFPDRFSGHQFPNYSSELNVNALLLGDSALYLCASSFRGPGYGYTFGSGTRLTVV.